Listed below are T cell receptor beta chains from one sample, sequenced in a study of T-cell memory formation after mild COVID-19. TCRdb itself ran the 5' RACE reads through MiXCR, one entry per CDR3 protein. The sample has just over 400,000 distinct CDR3 sequences; 20% to 30% are singletons. Sequenced sample: PBMCs or a T cell subset sorted from them (not recorded which). These TCRs come from an adult woman who had mild COVID-19 (a few samples of this study predate the infection). Cell type and time point are not known. Both conserved end residues are part of each CDR3. The D gene is left open where the match is weak. Size is stated for part of the rows, as once, few or many counts, or as a class when the clone is expanded.

abundance	v_gene	j_gene	d_gene	CDR3aa	CDR3nt
-	TRBV11-2	TRBJ2-5	-	CASSSTGPLETQYF	TGTGCCAGCAGCTCCACCGGGCCTCTAGAGACCCAGTACTTC
-	TRBV5-4	TRBJ1-1	TRBD1	CASSSDRGVVGAFF	TGTGCCAGCAGCTCCGACAGGGGTGTGGTAGGGGCTTTCTTT
few	TRBV4-1	TRBJ2-1	TRBD2	CASSQLGLAGGSSYNEQFF	TGCGCCAGCAGCCAACTCGGACTAGCGGGCGGAAGCTCCTACAATGAGCAGTTCTTC
-	TRBV15	TRBJ2-1	TRBD2	CATSTGTSVRDNEQFF	TGTGCCACCAGCACGGGGACTAGCGTTCGCGACAATGAGCAGTTCTTC
-	TRBV5-5	TRBJ2-5	-	CASSLAWEGETQYF	TGTGCCAGCAGCTTGGCGTGGGAAGGAGAGACCCAGTACTTC
-	TRBV6-8	TRBJ2-7	-	CASSYPEGAPISYEQYF	TGTGCCAGCAGTTACCCCGAGGGAGCGCCTATCTCCTACGAGCAGTACTTC
few	TRBV6-6	TRBJ2-7	-	CASSPGVHEQYF	TGTGCCAGCAGTCCAGGGGTTCACGAGCAGTACTTC
few	TRBV7-9	TRBJ2-5	-	CASSPALEETQYF	TGTGCCAGCAGCCCGGCTTTGGAAGAGACCCAGTACTTC
few	TRBV12-3/TRBV12-4	TRBJ2-7	TRBD2	CASREREGPYEQYF	TGTGCCAGCAGGGAGCGGGAGGGCCCCTACGAGCAGTACTTC
few	TRBV6-6	TRBJ2-1	TRBD2	CASSQLAGVMSYNEQFF	TGTGCCAGCAGTCAACTAGCGGGAGTTATGTCCTACAATGAGCAGTTCTTC
-	TRBV7-6	TRBJ2-3	-	CASSLGPLGGSTQYF	TGTGCCAGCAGCTTGGGGCCTTTAGGTGGGAGTACGCAGTATTTT
few	TRBV4-3	TRBJ2-1	-	CASSQGSGTYNEQFF	TGCGCCAGCAGCCAAGGGTCAGGAACCTACAATGAGCAGTTCTTC
-	TRBV5-5	TRBJ2-5	-	CASSLGAGTFETQYF	TGTGCCAGCAGCTTGGGTGCCGGGACATTCGAGACCCAGTACTTC
many	TRBV5-5	TRBJ1-2	-	CASSPWSGSSYGYTF	TGTGCCAGCAGCCCTTGGTCCGGGTCGAGCTATGGCTACACCTTC
few	TRBV6-6	TRBJ2-2	-	CASSYEITGELFF	TGTGCCAGCAGTTATGAGATCACCGGGGAGCTGTTTTTT
few	TRBV5-1	TRBJ2-5	-	CASSEGSKTQYF	TGCGCCAGCAGTGAGGGTTCGAAGACCCAGTACTTC
-	TRBV4-1	TRBJ2-3	TRBD2	CDSSNAGAAQYF	TGCGACAGCAGCAATGCGGGAGCGGCACAGTATTTT
-	TRBV6-4	TRBJ2-5	-	CASSDSSARGTQYF	TGTGCCAGCAGTGACTCGAGTGCCAGGGGAACCCAGTACTTC
many	TRBV5-1	TRBJ1-5	-	CASSLSGGNQPQHF	TGCGCCAGCAGCTTGTCAGGGGGCAATCAGCCCCAGCATTTT
-	TRBV14	TRBJ2-1	-	CASSQLRWDEQFF	TGTGCCAGCAGCCAACTCCGGTGGGATGAGCAGTTCTTC
once	TRBV7-2	TRBJ2-1	-	CASSLRGVTSYNEQFF	TGTGCCAGCAGCCTAAGAGGAGTAACCTCCTACAATGAGCAGTTCTTC
-	TRBV30	TRBJ2-2	-	CAWSHTGELFF	TGTGCCTGGAGTCACACCGGGGAGCTGTTTTTT
-	TRBV9	TRBJ1-4	-	CASSVSGAREKLFF	TGTGCCAGCAGCGTTTCGGGGGCGCGGGAAAAACTGTTTTTT
-	TRBV18	TRBJ2-3	-	CASSPGSPLTQYF	TGTGCCAGCTCACCAGGCTCTCCCCTTACGCAGTATTTT
-	TRBV15	TRBJ1-4	TRBD1	CATSRGDRAGEKLFF	TGTGCCACCAGCAGAGGGGACAGGGCAGGTGAAAAACTGTTTTTT
-	TRBV11-2	TRBJ2-1	TRBD2	CASSLAASGRGEQFF	TGTGCCAGCAGCTTGGCAGCTTCAGGGAGGGGTGAGCAGTTCTTC
few	TRBV15	TRBJ2-1	-	CATRAGGTSVVF	TGTGCCACCAGAGCAGGTGGAACCAGCGTGGTCTTC
few	TRBV20-1	TRBJ1-2	-	CSARPGARRSGYTF	TGCAGTGCTAGGCCAGGGGCTAGAAGAAGTGGCTACACCTTC
-	TRBV6-2/TRBV6-3	TRBJ1-5	-	CASSYSTGTNYQPQHF	TGTGCCAGCAGTTACTCTACAGGGACCAACTATCAGCCCCAGCATTTT
-	TRBV6-1	TRBJ2-6	-	CASRVASGANVLTF	TGTGCCAGCAGAGTAGCCTCTGGGGCCAACGTCCTGACTTTC
few	TRBV7-9	TRBJ2-2	-	CASSLRDPNTGELFF	TGTGCCAGCAGCTTAAGGGATCCGAACACCGGGGAGCTGTTTTTT
few	TRBV9	TRBJ2-1	-	CASSPRTRDNEQFF	TGTGCCAGCAGCCCTCGGACGCGGGACAATGAGCAGTTCTTC
-	TRBV4-1	TRBJ1-1	TRBD1	CASSQDRRWDRGDWNTEAFF	TGCGCCAGCAGCCAAGATAGAAGGTGGGACAGGGGGGACTGGAACACTGAAGCTTTCTTT
few	TRBV4-1	TRBJ2-3	TRBD2	CASSLASGASTDTQYF	TGCGCCAGCAGCCTTGCTAGCGGGGCAAGCACAGATACGCAGTATTTT
few	TRBV6-1	TRBJ2-7	-	CASSEGDKSYEQYF	TGTGCCAGCAGTGAGGGGGACAAGAGTTACGAGCAGTACTTC
few	TRBV24-1	TRBJ1-5	-	CATSGVSNQPQHF	TGTGCCACCAGTGGAGTTAGCAATCAGCCCCAGCATTTT
few	TRBV27	TRBJ1-2	-	CASSPDGGERRGYTF	TGTGCCAGCAGTCCAGACGGAGGGGAACGGAGAGGCTACACCTTC
-	TRBV29-1	TRBJ2-2	-	CSVEDPRKTNTGELFF	TGCAGCGTTGAAGATCCCCGAAAGACGAACACCGGGGAGCTGTTTTTT
-	TRBV6-2/TRBV6-3	TRBJ1-1	-	CASTRQENTEAFF	TGTGCCAGCACTAGACAGGAGAACACTGAAGCTTTCTTT
few	TRBV20-1	TRBJ2-5	TRBD2	CSARDQTSGRGQETQYF	TGCAGTGCTAGAGATCAGACTAGCGGGAGGGGACAAGAGACCCAGTACTTC
few	TRBV6-2/TRBV6-3	TRBJ2-1	-	CASRQLPGRNNEQFF	TGTGCCAGCAGACAACTTCCTGGACGTAACAATGAGCAGTTCTTC
few	TRBV12-3/TRBV12-4	TRBJ1-3	TRBD1	CASSRQGRSGNTIYF	TGTGCCAGCAGTCGACAGGGCCGCTCTGGAAACACCATATATTTT
-	TRBV12-3/TRBV12-4	TRBJ2-7	-	CASSLGESIYEQYF	TGTGCCAGCAGTTTGGGAGAATCGATCTACGAGCAGTACTTC
many	TRBV12-3/TRBV12-4	TRBJ1-1	-	CASSFTGTEAFF	TGTGCCAGCAGTTTTACGGGCACTGAAGCTTTCTTT
-	TRBV7-3	TRBJ2-2	-	CASSLTLVTANTGELFF	TGTGCCAGCAGCTTAACGCTGGTGACAGCGAACACCGGGGAGCTGTTTTTT
few	TRBV10-3	TRBJ2-7	TRBD1	CAISEPGQGAYEQYF	TGTGCCATCAGTGAGCCGGGACAGGGGGCCTACGAGCAGTACTTC
-	TRBV7-6	TRBJ2-3	TRBD2	CASSIGGLTSGSWTDTQYF	TGTGCCAGCAGCATCGGAGGCCTAACTAGCGGGAGTTGGACAGATACGCAGTATTTT
many	TRBV5-1	TRBJ2-2	-	CASSVTWVTGELFF	TGCGCCAGCAGCGTGACGTGGGTCACCGGGGAGCTGTTTTTT